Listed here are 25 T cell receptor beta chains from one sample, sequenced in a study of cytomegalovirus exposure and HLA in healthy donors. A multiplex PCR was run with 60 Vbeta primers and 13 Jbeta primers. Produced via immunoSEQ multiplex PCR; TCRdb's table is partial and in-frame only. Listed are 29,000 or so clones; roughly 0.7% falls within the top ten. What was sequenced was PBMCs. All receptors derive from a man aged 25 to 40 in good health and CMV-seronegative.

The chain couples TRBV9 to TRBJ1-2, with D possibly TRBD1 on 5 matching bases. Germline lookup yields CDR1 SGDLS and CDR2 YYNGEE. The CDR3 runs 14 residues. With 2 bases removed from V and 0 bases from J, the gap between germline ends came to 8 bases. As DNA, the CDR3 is TGTGCCAGCAGCGTCTCAGGGTCTAACTATGGCTACACCTTC. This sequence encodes CASSVSGSNYGYTF.

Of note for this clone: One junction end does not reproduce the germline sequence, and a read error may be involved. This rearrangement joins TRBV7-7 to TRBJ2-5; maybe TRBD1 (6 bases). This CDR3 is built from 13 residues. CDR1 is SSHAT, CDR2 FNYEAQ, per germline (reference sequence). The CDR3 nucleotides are TGTGCTAGCAGCATAACAGGGTTGCAGACCCAGTACTTC. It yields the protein CASSITGLQTQYF.

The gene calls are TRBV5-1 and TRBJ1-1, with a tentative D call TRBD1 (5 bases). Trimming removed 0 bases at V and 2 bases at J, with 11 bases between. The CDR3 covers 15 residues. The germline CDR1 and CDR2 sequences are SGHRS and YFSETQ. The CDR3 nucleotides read TGCGCCAGCAGCTTGGCCCCTCAGGGTAACACTGAAGCTTTCTTT. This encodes CASSLAPQGNTEAFF.

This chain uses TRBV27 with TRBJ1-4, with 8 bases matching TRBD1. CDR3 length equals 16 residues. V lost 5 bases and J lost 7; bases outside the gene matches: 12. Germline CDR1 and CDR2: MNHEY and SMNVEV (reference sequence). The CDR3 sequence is CASSPLRQGWGEKLFF. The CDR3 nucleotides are TGTGCCAGCAGTCCCCTCCGACAGGGGTGGGGTGAAAAACTGTTTTTT.

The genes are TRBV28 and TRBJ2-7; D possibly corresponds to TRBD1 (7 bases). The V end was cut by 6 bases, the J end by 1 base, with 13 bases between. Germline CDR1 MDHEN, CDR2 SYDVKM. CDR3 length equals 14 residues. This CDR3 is CASRQSGGSYEQYF. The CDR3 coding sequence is TGTGCCAGCAGGCAATCAGGGGGGTCCTACGAGCAGTACTTC.

In DNA, the CDR3 is TGTGCCAGCAGCGCCCCACCGGGGGACAGTTGGGAAGGGACCCAGTACTTC. The encoded protein is CASSAPPGDSWEGTQYF. The chain couples TRBV7-9 to TRBJ2-5; tentative D call: TRBD1 (7 bases). Trimming removed 5 bases from V and 7 bases from J, with 26 bases in between. The CDR3 totals 17 residues. CDR1 is SEHNR and CDR2 is FQNEAQ in the germline V gene (reference sequence).

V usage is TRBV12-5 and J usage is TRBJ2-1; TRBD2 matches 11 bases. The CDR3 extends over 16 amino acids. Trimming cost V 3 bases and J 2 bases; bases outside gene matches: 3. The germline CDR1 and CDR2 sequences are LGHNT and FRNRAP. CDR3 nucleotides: TGTGCTAGTGGTTTCCTTAGCGGGGGGGCCTACAATGAGCAGTTCTTC. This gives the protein CASGFLSGGAYNEQFF.

The CDR3 bases are TGTGCCAGCAGCCGGGGACAGGAGAGGGGCTACACCTTC. Amino acid sequence: CASSRGQERGYTF. The chain recombines TRBV11-3 with TRBJ1-2; TRBD1 aligns across 8 bases. This CDR3 has 13 amino acids. CDR1 and CDR2 (germline): SGHNT, YENEEA. The V gene end was trimmed by 5 bases and the J gene end by 8 bases; junction bases not matched to a gene: 7.

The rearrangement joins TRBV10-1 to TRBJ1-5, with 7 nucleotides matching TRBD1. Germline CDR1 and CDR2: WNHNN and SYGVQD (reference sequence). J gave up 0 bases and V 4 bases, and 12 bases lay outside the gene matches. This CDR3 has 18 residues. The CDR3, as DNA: TGCGCCAGCAGTGCCGGGACAGCTAACAATAATAGCAATCAGCCCCAGCATTTT. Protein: CASSAGTANNNSNQPQHF.

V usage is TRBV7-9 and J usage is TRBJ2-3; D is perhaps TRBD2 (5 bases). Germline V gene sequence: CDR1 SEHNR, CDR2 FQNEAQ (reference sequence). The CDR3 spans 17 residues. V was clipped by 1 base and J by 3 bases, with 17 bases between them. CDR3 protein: CASSLGTGSHNTDTQYF. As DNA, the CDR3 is TGTGCCAGCAGCTTAGGGACGGGATCACATAATACAGATACGCAGTATTTT.

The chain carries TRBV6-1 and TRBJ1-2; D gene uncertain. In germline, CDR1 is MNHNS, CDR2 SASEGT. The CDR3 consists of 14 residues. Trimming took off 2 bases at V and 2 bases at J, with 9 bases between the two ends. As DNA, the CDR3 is TGTGCCAGCAGTGAAATTAGAGGGAACTATGGCTACACCTTC. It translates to CASSEIRGNYGYTF.

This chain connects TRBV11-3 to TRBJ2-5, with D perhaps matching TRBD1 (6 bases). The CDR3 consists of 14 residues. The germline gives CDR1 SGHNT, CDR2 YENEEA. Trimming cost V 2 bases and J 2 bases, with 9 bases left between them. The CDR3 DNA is TGTGCCAGCAGCTTAATGGGGACACAAGAGACCCAGTACTTC. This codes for CASSLMGTQETQYF. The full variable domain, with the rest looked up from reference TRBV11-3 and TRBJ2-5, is EAGVVQSPRYKIIEKKQPVAFWCNPISGHNTLYWYLQNLGQGPELLIRYENEEAVDDSQLPKDRFSAERLKGVDSTLKIQPAELGDSAVYLCASSLMGTQETQYFGPGTRLLVL.

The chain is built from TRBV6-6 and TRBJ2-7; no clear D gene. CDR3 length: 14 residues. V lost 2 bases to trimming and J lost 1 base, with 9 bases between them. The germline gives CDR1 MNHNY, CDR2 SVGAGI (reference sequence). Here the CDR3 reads CASSYEVSSYEQYF. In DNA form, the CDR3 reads TGTGCCAGCAGTTACGAGGTCAGTTCCTACGAGCAGTACTTC.

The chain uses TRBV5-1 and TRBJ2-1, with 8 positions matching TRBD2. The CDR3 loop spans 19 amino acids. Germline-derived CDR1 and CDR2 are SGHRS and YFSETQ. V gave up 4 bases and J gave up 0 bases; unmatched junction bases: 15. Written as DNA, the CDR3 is TGCGCCAGCAGCCCCGCCGGGGGGGCCGGGCAGAACTCCTACAATGAGCAGTTCTTC. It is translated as CASSPAGGAGQNSYNEQFF.

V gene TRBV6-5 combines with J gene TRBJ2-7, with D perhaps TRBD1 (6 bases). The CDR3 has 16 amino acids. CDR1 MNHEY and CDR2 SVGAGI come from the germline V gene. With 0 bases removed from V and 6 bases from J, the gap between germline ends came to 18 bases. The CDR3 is CASSYSKWDMGLEQYF. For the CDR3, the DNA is TGTGCCAGCAGTTACTCGAAATGGGACATGGGCCTCGAGCAGTACTTC.

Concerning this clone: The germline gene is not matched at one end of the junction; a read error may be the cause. This CDR3 is CASSKDRDRGSYEQYF. The CDR3 bases are TGCGCCAGCAGCAAAGACCGGGACAGGGGATCGTACGAGCAGTACTTC. The gene calls are TRBV4-3 and TRBJ2-7; 10 bases agree with TRBD1. The CDR3 contains 16 residues. Germline V lookup: CDR1 LGHNA, CDR2 YSLEER.

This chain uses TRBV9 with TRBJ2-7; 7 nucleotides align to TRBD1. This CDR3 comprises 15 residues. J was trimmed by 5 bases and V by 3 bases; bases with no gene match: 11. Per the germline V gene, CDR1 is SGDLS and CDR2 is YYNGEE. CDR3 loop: CASSDDEGQLDEQYF. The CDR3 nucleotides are TGTGCCAGCAGCGACGACGAGGGACAGCTCGACGAGCAGTACTTC.

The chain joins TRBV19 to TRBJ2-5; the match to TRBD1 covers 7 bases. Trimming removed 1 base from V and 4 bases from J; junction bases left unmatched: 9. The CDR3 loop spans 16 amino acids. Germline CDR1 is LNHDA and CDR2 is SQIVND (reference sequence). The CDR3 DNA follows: TGTGCCAGTAGTATAGTCGGCAGGGGGTTGGGAGAGACCCAGTACTTC. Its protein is CASSIVGRGLGETQYF.

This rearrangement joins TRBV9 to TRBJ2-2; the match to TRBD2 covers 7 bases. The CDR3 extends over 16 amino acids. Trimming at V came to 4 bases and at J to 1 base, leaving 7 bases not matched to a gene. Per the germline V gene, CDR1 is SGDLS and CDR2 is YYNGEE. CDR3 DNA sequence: TGTGCCAGCAGCCCCCGACTAGCAAAGAACACCGGGGAGCTGTTTTTT. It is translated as CASSPRLAKNTGELFF.

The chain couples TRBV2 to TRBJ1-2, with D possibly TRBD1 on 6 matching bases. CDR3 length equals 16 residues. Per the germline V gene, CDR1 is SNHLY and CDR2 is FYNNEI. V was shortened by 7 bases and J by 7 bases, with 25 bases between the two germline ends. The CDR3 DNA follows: TGTGCCAGCAAAGAAAACCACAGGGCTTTCCGGGGTGGCTACACCTTC. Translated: CASKENHRAFRGGYTF. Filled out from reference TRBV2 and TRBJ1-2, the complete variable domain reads EPEVTQTPSHQVTQMGQEVILRCVPISNHLYFYWYRQILGQKVEFLVSFYNNEISEKSEIFDDQFSVERPDGSNFTLKIRSTKLEDSAMYFCASKENHRAFRGGYTFGSGTRLTVV.

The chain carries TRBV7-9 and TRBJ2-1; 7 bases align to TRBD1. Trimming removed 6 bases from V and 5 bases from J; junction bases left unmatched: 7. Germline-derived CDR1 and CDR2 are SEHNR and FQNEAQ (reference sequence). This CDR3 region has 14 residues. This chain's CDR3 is CASRLGGQHNEQFF. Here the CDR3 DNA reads TGTGCCAGCAGACTAGGGGGACAGCACAATGAGCAGTTCTTC. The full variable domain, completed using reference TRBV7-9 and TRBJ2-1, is DTGVSQNPRHKITKRGQNVTFRCDPISEHNRLYWYRQTLGQGPEFLTYFQNEAQLEKSRLLSDRFSAERPKGSFSTLEIQRTEQGDSAMYLCASRLGGQHNEQFFGPGTRLTVL.

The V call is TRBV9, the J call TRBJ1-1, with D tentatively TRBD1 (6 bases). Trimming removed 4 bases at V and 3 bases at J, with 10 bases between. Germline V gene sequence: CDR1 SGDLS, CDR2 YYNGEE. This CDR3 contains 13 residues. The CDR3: CASSLDSDTEAFF. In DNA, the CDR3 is TGTGCCAGCAGCCTGGACAGCGACACTGAAGCTTTCTTT.

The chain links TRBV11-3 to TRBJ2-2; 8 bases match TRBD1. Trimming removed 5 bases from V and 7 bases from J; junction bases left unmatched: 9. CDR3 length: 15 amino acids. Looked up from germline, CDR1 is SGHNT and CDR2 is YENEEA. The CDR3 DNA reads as TGTGCCAGCAGCCAATTACAGGGGGTCCACGGGGAGCTGTTTTTT. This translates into CASSQLQGVHGELFF.

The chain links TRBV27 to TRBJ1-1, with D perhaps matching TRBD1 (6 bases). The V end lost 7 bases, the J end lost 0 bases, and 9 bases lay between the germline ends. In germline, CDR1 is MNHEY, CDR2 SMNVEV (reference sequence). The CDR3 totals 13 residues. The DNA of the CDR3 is TGTGCCAGCAAAGGACAGATGAACACTGAAGCTTTCTTT. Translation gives CASKGQMNTEAFF.

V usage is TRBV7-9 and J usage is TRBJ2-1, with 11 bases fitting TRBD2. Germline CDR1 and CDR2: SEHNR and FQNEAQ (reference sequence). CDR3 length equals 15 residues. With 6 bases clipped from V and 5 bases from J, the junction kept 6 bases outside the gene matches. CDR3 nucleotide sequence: TGTGCCAGCAGTTGGATTAGCGGGGGGGACAATGAGCAGTTCTTC. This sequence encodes CASSWISGGDNEQFF.